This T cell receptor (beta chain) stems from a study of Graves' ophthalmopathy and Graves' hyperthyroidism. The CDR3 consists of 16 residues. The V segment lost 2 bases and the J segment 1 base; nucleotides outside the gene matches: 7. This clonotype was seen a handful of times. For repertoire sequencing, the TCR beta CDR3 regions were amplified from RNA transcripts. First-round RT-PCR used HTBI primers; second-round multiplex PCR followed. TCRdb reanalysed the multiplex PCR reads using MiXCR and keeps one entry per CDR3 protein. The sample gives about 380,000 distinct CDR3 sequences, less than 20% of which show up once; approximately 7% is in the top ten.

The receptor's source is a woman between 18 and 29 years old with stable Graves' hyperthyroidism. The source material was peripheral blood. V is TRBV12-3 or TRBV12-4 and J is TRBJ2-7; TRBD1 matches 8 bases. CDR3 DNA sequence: TGTGCCAGCAGTTTACTCGGCAGGGGGCCTTCCTACGAGCAGTACTTC. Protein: CASSLLGRGPSYEQYF.